This TCR beta chain was sequenced in a study of shared clonotypes between healthy human individuals. The repertoire was sequenced with immunoSEQ multiplex PCR; TCRdb's copy has only in-frame clones and lacks some. Counted here are around 1 million clones, 76% occurring once; the ten biggest clones make up about 1.5%. This clone was detected once. CDR1 is KGHSH and CDR2 is LQKENI in the germline V gene. Trimming stripped 3 bases from V and 8 bases from J, with 13 bases between. This CDR3 has 13 amino acids. The sequence was obtained from a man in his late teens or twenties in good health. The V gene is TRBV18, the J gene TRBJ1-2; D may be TRBD1 (6 bases). Sequenced: memory CD4+ T cells sorted from blood. The subset was: CD45RA-negative fraction. CDR3 sequence reads: CASSPTDQGGYTF. The CDR3 DNA sequence: TGTGCCAGCTCACCGACCGACCAGGGGGGCTACACCTTC.